The rows below give T cell receptor beta chains drawn from one sample of a study of identical twins. TCRdb re-derived calls from the 5' RACE reads in MiXCR, one entry per CDR3 protein. The sample lists approximately 230,000 distinct CDR3 sequences; roughly 13% were seen once. Specimen: memory (CD45RO+) T cells sorted from blood. All receptors come from a woman younger than 30 in good health. The CDR3 runs from the conserved cysteine through the conserved F or W. A D gene is named only where the DNA matches it firmly. Size is omitted from some rows. Given values are once, few, many or a class for expanded clones.

abundance,d_gene,j_gene,v_gene,CDR3aa,CDR3nt
NA,NA,TRBJ1-1,TRBV12-3/TRBV12-4,CASSLKSNTEAFF,TGTGCCAGCAGTTTAAAAAGCAATACAGAAGCTTTCTTT
many,NA,TRBJ1-6,TRBV12-3/TRBV12-4,CASSFEGWGNSPLHF,TGTGCCAGCAGTTTTGAGGGCTGGGGCAATTCACCCCTCCACTTT
few,TRBD2,TRBJ2-1,TRBV2,CASSNHPGTSGRVYNEQFF,TGTGCCAGCAGTAACCACCCCGGGACTAGCGGGAGGGTTTACAATGAGCAGTTCTTC
NA,TRBD1,TRBJ1-2,TRBV7-9,CASSLWDRVSNYGYTF,TGTGCCAGCAGCTTATGGGACAGGGTCTCAAACTATGGCTACACCTTC
few,TRBD2,TRBJ2-5,TRBV5-1,CASTGLAGAETQYF,TGCGCCAGCACTGGACTAGCGGGGGCCGAGACCCAGTACTTC
NA,NA,TRBJ2-3,TRBV19,CASILSLDTQYF,TGTGCCAGTATCCTCAGTTTAGATACGCAGTATTTT
NA,TRBD2,TRBJ2-7,TRBV2,CASSIAGSSYEQYF,TGTGCCAGCAGCATAGCGGGGAGCTCCTACGAGCAGTACTTC
few,NA,TRBJ2-2,TRBV18,CASSPGGWSTGELFF,TGTGCCAGCTCCCCCGGGGGCTGGAGCACCGGGGAGCTGTTTTTT
few,NA,TRBJ2-3,TRBV12-3/TRBV12-4,CASSYASYRGGADTQYF,TGTGCCAGCAGTTACGCCTCCTACAGGGGAGGCGCAGATACGCAGTATTTT
few,TRBD1,TRBJ1-1,TRBV18,CASFPGGARRTEAFF,TGTGCCAGCTTTCCAGGGGGGGCGCGACGCACTGAAGCTTTCTTT
NA,NA,TRBJ2-2,TRBV9,CASSVEPNTGELFF,TGTGCCAGCAGCGTAGAACCTAACACCGGGGAGCTGTTTTTT
NA,TRBD2,TRBJ2-7,TRBV9,CATGLAGGDEQYF,TGTGCCACCGGACTAGCGGGAGGAGACGAGCAGTACTTC
few,TRBD1,TRBJ2-7,TRBV5-1,CASSQEGGQGYEQYF,TGCGCCAGCAGCCAAGAGGGGGGACAGGGTTACGAGCAGTACTTC
few,TRBD1,TRBJ2-1,TRBV6-5,CASSYPPGTVGEQFF,TGTGCCAGCAGTTATCCCCCCGGGACAGTTGGTGAGCAGTTCTTC
few,NA,TRBJ2-1,TRBV7-9,CASSRPGNNEQFF,TGTGCCAGCAGCCGCCCGGGGAACAATGAGCAGTTCTTC
many,NA,TRBJ2-7,TRBV28,CASSLSGGGSYEQYF,TGTGCCAGCAGTTTATCAGGGGGAGGTTCCTACGAGCAGTACTTC
few,NA,TRBJ1-5,TRBV6-1,CASREMTDQPQHF,TGTGCCAGCAGGGAAATGACAGATCAGCCCCAGCATTTT
NA,TRBD1,TRBJ2-2,TRBV29-1,CSVEVGTGAAGELFF,TGCAGCGTTGAAGTCGGGACAGGGGCCGCCGGGGAGCTGTTTTTT